Listed here are 27 T cell receptor beta chains from one sample, sequenced in a study of blood T cells in healthy people across ages. With a J-beta primer mix and a sample-barcoded 5' primer, a second PCR ran about 7 to 12 cycles. TCRdb re-derived calls from the 5' RACE reads in MiXCR, one entry per CDR3 protein. The top ten clones hold approximately 2.1% of a sample with roughly 1,800,000 distinct CDR3 sequences, 49% of them seen once. Sequenced sample: blood. These receptors all stem from a woman in her thirties or forties in good health.

The gene calls are TRBV27 and TRBJ2-3; TRBD1 or TRBD2 may be the D gene (5 bases each). There are 15 residues in the CDR3. Trimming shortened V by 5 bases and J by 2 bases, and 14 bases separated the two germline ends. CDR1 and CDR2 from the germline V gene are MNHEY and SMNVEV (reference sequence). CDR3 residues: CASSNRDLATDTQYF. As DNA, the CDR3 is TGTGCCAGCAGTAACCGGGACCTAGCCACAGATACGCAGTATTTT.

The chain combines TRBV19 with TRBJ2-6; D unresolved. CDR1 and CDR2 (germline): LNHDA, SQIVND (reference sequence). There are 15 residues in the CDR3. The V end lost 3 bases, the J end lost 5 bases, and 11 bases lay between the germline ends. Here the CDR3 DNA reads TGTGCCAGTAGTATGCCCGGTGGGCGGGCCAACGTCCTGACTTTC. Protein product: CASSMPGGRANVLTF.

The rearrangement uses TRBV3-1 and TRBJ1-2; D possibly corresponds to TRBD1 (6 bases). Trimming pared 2 bases from V and 0 bases from J, leaving 28 bases between. Germline lookup yields CDR1 LGHDT and CDR2 YNNKEL (reference sequence). The CDR3 has 21 amino acids. The CDR3 sequence is CASSQIKIFLRVDSANYGYTF. As DNA, the CDR3 is TGTGCCAGCAGCCAAATCAAAATCTTTTTGCGGGTGGACAGTGCTAACTATGGCTACACCTTC.

The table lists this clonotype with a few counts. The chain joins TRBV20-1 to TRBJ2-4, with D perhaps matching TRBD1 or TRBD2 (5 bases each). This CDR3 has 13 residues. V lost 1 base and J lost 9, with 13 bases in between. CDR1 DFQATT and CDR2 SNEGSKA come from the germline V gene (reference sequence). CDR3 in DNA: TGCAGTGCTAGAGGGGTGGCTGGGGGCATTCAGTACTTC. Protein product: CSARGVAGGIQYF.

Turning to this clonotype: This may come from a read error, since a much larger clone is one base off. The chain links TRBV20-1 to TRBJ2-1, with D perhaps matching TRBD2 (6 bases). The germline gives CDR1 DFQATT, CDR2 SNEGSKA (reference sequence). The V end was cut by 3 bases, the J end by 8 bases, with 17 bases between. The CDR3 is 14 amino acids. The CDR3: CSASSGGVLDEQFF. DNA of the CDR3: TGCAGTGCTAGTAGCGGCGGGGTCCTGGATGAGCAGTTCTTC.

This sequence joins TRBV6-1 and TRBJ2-7; 7 bases are shared with TRBD1. The V gene's germline CDR1 is MNHNS and CDR2 SASEGT. V lost 3 bases, J lost 2 bases, and 4 bases stayed unmatched. The CDR3 consists of 14 residues. CDR3 sequence reads: CASSDRTGPYEQYF. In DNA form, the CDR3 reads TGTGCCAGCAGTGACAGGACAGGCCCCTACGAGCAGTACTTC.

This chain connects TRBV6-5 to TRBJ1-2; D not resolved. Germline CDR1 MNHEY, CDR2 SVGAGI. V was pared by 0 bases and J by 7 bases, with 12 bases between. This CDR3 is built from 14 residues. Here the CDR3 DNA reads TGTGCCAGCAGTTACTCGACTAAAACGAGTGGCTACACCTTC. It codes for CASSYSTKTSGYTF.

The chain carries TRBV9 and TRBJ2-1, with 12 bases lining up with TRBD2. The CDR3 is made up of 17 amino acids. Germline CDR1 and CDR2: SGDLS and YYNGEE. With 0 bases clipped from V and 10 bases from J, the junction kept 11 bases outside the gene matches. DNA for the CDR3: TGTGCCAGCAGCGTAGATCCTAGCGGGGGGGTGGTAGGAGAGCAGTTCTTC. Translated: CASSVDPSGGVVGEQFF.

This clonotype showed up just a few times. The chain joins TRBV5-1 to TRBJ1-2; D gene uncertain. Trimming removed 4 bases at V and 8 bases at J, with 12 bases between. CDR3 length: 12 residues. The germline V gene has CDR1 SGHRS and CDR2 YFSETQ. CDR3 loop: CASSLTRRGYTF. For the CDR3, the DNA is TGCGCCAGCAGCCTGACCCGGAGGGGCTACACCTTC.

This clonotype has just a few counts. The chain has TRBV15 and TRBJ2-3; 10 nucleotides match TRBD2. Germline-derived CDR1 and CDR2 are LNHNV and YYDKDF (reference sequence). The ends lost 3 bases at V and 5 bases at J; junction bases unmatched: 8. The CDR3 runs to 16 residues. The CDR3 sequence is CATSSHPGLAIDTQYF. For the CDR3, the DNA is TGTGCCACCAGCAGCCACCCGGGACTAGCGATAGATACGCAGTATTTT. Filled out from reference TRBV15 and TRBJ2-3, the complete variable domain reads DAMVIQNPRYQVTQFGKPVTLSCSQTLNHNVMYWYQQKSSQAPKLLFHYYDKDFNNEADTPDNFQSRRPNTSFCFLDIRSPGLGDTAMYLCATSSHPGLAIDTQYFGPGTRLTVL.

The gene calls are TRBV24-1 and TRBJ2-3, with D perhaps matching TRBD1 or TRBD2 (5 bases each). V was cut by 8 bases and J by 0 bases, with 14 bases left in between. CDR1 is KGHDR and CDR2 is SFDVKD in the germline V gene. The CDR3 consists of 15 residues. CDR3 nucleotides: TGTGCCACCAATGGAAGAGAGGGGAGCACAGATACGCAGTATTTT. Translation gives CATNGREGSTDTQYF.

The chain couples TRBV5-1 to TRBJ1-2, with 7 bases lining up with TRBD1. The ends lost 4 bases at V and 0 bases at J; junction bases unmatched: 9. The CDR3 is made up of 16 amino acids. Germline V gene sequence: CDR1 SGHRS, CDR2 YFSETQ. The CDR3, as DNA: TGCGCCAGCAGCGGCGCCCCGGGACAGTCTAACTATGGCTACACCTTC. It translates to CASSGAPGQSNYGYTF. The variable domain in full, completed from reference TRBV5-1 and TRBJ1-2, reads KAGVTQTPRYLIKTRGQQVTLSCSPISGHRSVSWYQQTPGQGLQFLFEYFSETQRNKGNFPGRFSGRQFSNSRSEMNVSTLELGDSALYLCASSGAPGQSNYGYTFGSGTRLTVV.

The sample holds one count of this clonotype. V is TRBV10-3 and J is TRBJ2-1; TRBD1 might be the D (5 bases). With the DNA end fitting TRBJ2-7 better, the J assignment may be wrong. Per the germline V gene, CDR1 is ENHRY and CDR2 is SYGVKD. The CDR3 runs 15 residues. The CDR3 loop reads CAISESIDRYNEQYF. The CDR3 DNA sequence: TGTGCCATCAGTGAGTCGATAGACAGATACAATGAGCAGTACTTC.

The chain uses TRBV7-2 and TRBJ1-2; TRBD1 agrees at 9 bases. The CDR3 is 14 amino acids. V was clipped by 5 bases and J by 5 bases; unmatched bases: 6. The germline V gene encodes CDR1 SGHTA and CDR2 FQGNSA. For the CDR3, the DNA is TGTGCCAGCAGCCAGGGACAGGGTGAATATGGCTACACCTTC. This gives the protein CASSQGQGEYGYTF.

This clonotype was recorded once. The chain uses TRBV4-3 and TRBJ2-3, with 10 nucleotides matching TRBD1. Germline assignment: CDR1 LGHNA and CDR2 YSLEER. The CDR3 contains 18 residues. Trimming took 0 bases from V and 4 from J; bases not matched to a gene: 10. The CDR3 spells CASSQDLVRGQGPDTQYF. The CDR3 nucleotides read TGCGCCAGCAGCCAAGATTTAGTAAGGGGACAGGGGCCAGATACGCAGTATTTT.

J is TRBJ2-3 and V is TRBV6-1; 8 positions match TRBD2. The CDR3 runs to 16 residues. Germline V CDR1 and CDR2: MNHNS, SASEGT. V was clipped by 6 bases and J by 2 bases; unmatched bases: 10. The CDR3 region is CASRPGLVPNTDTQYF. CDR3 sequence (DNA): TGTGCCAGCAGGCCGGGACTAGTACCAAACACAGATACGCAGTATTTT.

V usage is TRBV29-1 and J usage is TRBJ2-3; possibly TRBD2 for D (5 bases). CDR1 and CDR2 (germline): SQVTM, ANQGSEA. The CDR3 runs 12 residues. Trimming removed 7 bases from V and 0 bases from J, with 8 bases in between. The CDR3 reads CSGGISTDTQYF. CDR3 sequence (DNA): TGCAGCGGAGGGATTAGCACAGATACGCAGTATTTT.

The V call is TRBV5-6, the J call TRBJ2-5, with D possibly being TRBD2 (6 bases). Germline loops: CDR1 SGHDT, CDR2 YYEEEE. The CDR3 has 14 residues. V lost 1 base and J lost 9, with 16 bases in between. The CDR3 here is CASSLRELRSAQYF. CDR3 coding DNA: TGTGCCAGCAGCTTGCGGGAGCTACGCTCGGCCCAGTACTTC. Filled out from reference TRBV5-6 and TRBJ2-5, the complete variable domain reads DAGVTQSPTHLIKTRGQQVTLRCSPKSGHDTVSWYQQALGQGPQFIFQYYEEEERQRGNFPDRFSGHQFPNYSSELNVNALLLGDSALYLCASSLRELRSAQYFGPGTRLLVL.

This clonotype was seen just once. The V call is TRBV15, the J call TRBJ2-5; the D gene could be TRBD1 or TRBD2 (6 bases each). V was cut by 3 bases and J by 0 bases, with 17 bases left in between. CDR3 length: 17 amino acids. Germline CDR1 LNHNV, CDR2 YYDKDF (reference sequence). In DNA form, the CDR3 reads TGTGCCACCAGCAGCCGGTCCGGGGGCCTGTACCAAGAGACCCAGTACTTC. Translated, it gives CATSSRSGGLYQETQYF.

The gene calls are TRBV4-1 and TRBJ2-1; D perhaps matches TRBD1 (6 bases). In germline, CDR1 is MGHRA, CDR2 YSYEKL. V lost 6 bases and J 1 base, leaving 19 bases between the germline ends. This CDR3 contains 17 residues. CDR3: CASRSETGSGSYNEQFF. Here the CDR3 DNA reads TGCGCCAGCAGGTCAGAAACAGGGTCCGGGTCCTACAATGAGCAGTTCTTC.

This clonotype has only a few counts. The chain has TRBV29-1 and TRBJ1-4; D is unclear. This CDR3 region has 11 residues. Trimming cost V 7 bases and J 8 bases, with 11 bases left between them. CDR1 SQVTM and CDR2 ANQGSEA come from the germline V gene. DNA for the CDR3: TGCAGCGCCTTGGTTCGCGAAAAACTGTTTTTT. Protein sequence: CSALVREKLFF.

The chain has TRBV15 and TRBJ2-3; 8 nucleotides agree with TRBD1. J lost 3 bases, V lost 0 bases, and 11 bases had no gene match. The CDR3 covers 18 residues. Germline V gene data show CDR1 as LNHNV and CDR2 as YYDKDF (reference sequence). The CDR3, as DNA: TGTGCCACCAGCAGAGAGGGCAGGGGGCTTTCGGGGACAGATACGCAGTATTTT. Translating gives CATSREGRGLSGTDTQYF.

The J gene is TRBJ2-3, the V gene TRBV7-2; 14 bases match TRBD2. Unmatched junction bases numbered 4, after V lost 3 bases and J lost 2 bases. The CDR3 loop spans 17 amino acids. The germline V gene has CDR1 SGHTA and CDR2 FQGNSA. The CDR3 DNA sequence: TGTGCCAGCAGCTTTGGACTAGCGGGGGGCTACACAGATACGCAGTATTTT. This translates into CASSFGLAGGYTDTQYF.

The rearrangement links TRBV7-3 to TRBJ2-1; D call uncertain. Germline V gene sequence: CDR1 SGHTA, CDR2 FQGTGA. Trimming pared 5 bases from V and 15 bases from J, leaving 17 bases between. The CDR3 loop spans 12 amino acids. The CDR3 nucleotides are TGTGCCAGCAGCGTACCTAACAAGAAACCGTTCTTC. This translates into CASSVPNKKPFF.

The CDR3 sequence is CASSLATTGTPAYEQYF. The CDR3 DNA reads as TGTGCCAGCAGCTTAGCAACCACCGGGACCCCAGCCTACGAGCAGTACTTC. The chain recombines TRBV7-6 with TRBJ2-7; perhaps D is TRBD1 or TRBD2 (5 bases each). Germline loops: CDR1 SGHVS, CDR2 FNYEAQ. The CDR3 sequence is 17 residues long. V was trimmed by 0 bases and J by 2 bases, leaving 17 bases between them.

This clonotype has just a few counts. The rearrangement links TRBV7-2 to TRBJ2-7; no reliable D call. This CDR3 has 15 residues. The V gene's germline CDR1 is SGHTA and CDR2 FQGNSA. The V end was cut by 0 bases, the J end by 0 bases, with 9 bases between. CDR3 region: CASSLAVSPSYEQYF. The CDR3 DNA reads as TGTGCCAGCAGCTTAGCGGTCAGTCCCTCCTACGAGCAGTACTTC.

The chain has TRBV27 and TRBJ1-6; D possibly corresponds to TRBD1 (5 bases). There are 15 residues in the CDR3. The V gene lost 6 bases and the J gene lost 0 bases, with 9 bases spanning the gap. Germline-derived CDR1 and CDR2 are MNHEY and SMNVEV (reference sequence). This CDR3 reads CASRDTFSYNSPLHF. Written as DNA, the CDR3 is TGTGCCAGCAGGGACACGTTCTCCTATAATTCACCCCTCCACTTT.